The 24 T cell receptor beta chains presented below share a single source sample, sequenced in a study of graft-versus-host responses after intestinal transplantation. Profiling relied on immunoSEQ multiplex PCR, and the TCRdb table lists in-frame clones only, not all of them. The sample carries tens of thousands of clones, about 45% recorded once. The plating included around 200,000 irradiated, violet-dye-labeled stimulator cells together with around 200,000 CFSE-labeled responder cells. Sequenced material: alloreactive CD8+ T cells from a mixed lymphocyte reaction culture, taken before transplantation. This sample's subset: CFSE-low proliferating T cells sorted from roughly 6-day pre-transplant mixed lymphocyte reaction (GvH or HvG direction). These receptors were collected from a human patient who was an organ donor for intestinal transplantation.

This clone has just a few counts. The gene calls are TRBV5-6 and TRBJ2-7; D tentatively reads TRBD1 or TRBD2 (5 bases each). Between the trimmed V and J ends, which lost 2 bases and 5 bases, there was a span of 8 bases. Germline CDR1 SGHDT, CDR2 YYEEEE. This CDR3 spans 12 amino acids. The DNA of the CDR3 is TGTGCCAGCAGCTTCGGGACCGACGAGCAGTACTTC. It codes for CASSFGTDEQYF.

The chain recombines TRBV15 with TRBJ2-7, with a weak D call TRBD2 (5 bases). Germline V lookup: CDR1 LNHNV, CDR2 YYDKDF (reference sequence). The V gene lost 5 bases and the J gene lost 4 bases, with 12 bases spanning the gap. The CDR3 is 13 amino acids. The CDR3 protein is CATSLGRGYEQYF. The CDR3 DNA reads TGTGCCACCAGCCTCGGACGGGGATACGAGCAGTACTTC.

This clone was detected only a few times. The chain links TRBV11-2 to TRBJ2-3; D gene unclear. The CDR3 consists of 12 residues. Germline CDR1 reads SGHAT; CDR2 reads FQNNGV. Trimming pared 7 bases from V and 3 bases from J, leaving 8 bases between. The CDR3 loop reads CASTDWTDTQYF. Written as DNA, the CDR3 is TGTGCCAGCACCGATTGGACAGATACGCAGTATTTT.

This chain links TRBV9 with TRBJ2-3; tentative D call: TRBD2 (6 bases). Looked up from germline, CDR1 is SGDLS and CDR2 is YYNGEE. The CDR3 length is 15 residues. Trimming pared 0 bases from V and 3 bases from J, leaving 11 bases between. The CDR3 sequence: CASSVESEGTDTQYF. In nucleotides, the CDR3 is TGTGCCAGCAGCGTAGAGTCGGAGGGGACAGATACGCAGTATTTT.

This clone was recorded once. This chain uses TRBV15 with TRBJ2-5, with 8 bases matching TRBD2. Germline loops: CDR1 LNHNV, CDR2 YYDKDF (reference sequence). After removal of 2 bases from V and 1 base from J, the junction contained 9 bases not matched to a gene. This CDR3 has 17 amino acids. CDR3: CATSRPQGTSGQETQYF. CDR3 nucleotides: TGTGCCACCAGCAGACCGCAAGGCACTAGCGGCCAAGAGACCCAGTACTTC.

The chain links TRBV9 to TRBJ2-7; D remains ambiguous. CDR1 is SGDLS, CDR2 YYNGEE, per germline. This CDR3 has 15 residues. Deletions cut 4 bases from V and 0 bases from J, with 14 bases between. The CDR3 loop is CASSLGATFSYEQYF. CDR3 coding DNA: TGTGCCAGCAGCCTAGGTGCGACCTTCTCCTACGAGCAGTACTTC.

The J gene is TRBJ2-3, the V gene TRBV28; 8 bases align to TRBD1. The germline V gene has CDR1 MDHEN and CDR2 SYDVKM. Trimming cost V 1 base and J 13 bases; bases outside gene matches: 7. CDR3 length: 13 residues. Here the CDR3 reads CASSLSRQGIKYF. CDR3 DNA sequence: TGTGCCAGCAGTTTATCCAGACAGGGGATTAAGTATTTT.

This rearrangement joins TRBV13 to TRBJ1-2, with D hard to call. V lost 8 bases and J lost 4, with 11 bases in between. The CDR3 consists of 12 residues. The germline V gene encodes CDR1 PRHDT and CDR2 FYEKMQ (reference sequence). The CDR3 here is CASGEGSYGYTF. CDR3 in DNA: TGTGCCAGCGGAGAAGGTTCCTATGGCTACACCTTC.

The rearrangement links TRBV2 to TRBJ1-1; D remains unclear. Trimming left V 7 bases short and J 11 bases short, with 8 bases between. The CDR3 has 9 amino acids. Germline CDR1 is SNHLY and CDR2 is FYNNEI. This CDR3 reads CASNEDAFF. The DNA for the CDR3 is TGTGCCAGCAATGAGGACGCTTTCTTT. Looking up the rest from reference TRBV2 and TRBJ1-1 gives the full variable domain: EPEVTQTPSHQVTQMGQEVILRCVPISNHLYFYWYRQILGQKVEFLVSFYNNEISEKSEIFDDQFSVERPDGSNFTLKIRSTKLEDSAMYFCASNEDAFFGQGTRLTVV.

This rearrangement joins TRBV7-8 to TRBJ2-3; a weak D match, TRBD2 (5 bases). The CDR3 sequence is 14 residues long. The V and J ends lost 0 bases and 3 bases respectively, with 7 bases between them. Germline CDR1 SGHVS, CDR2 FQNEAQ. CDR3 nucleotide sequence: TGTGCCAGCAGCTTAGCGGGAGTAACAGATACGCAGTATTTT. Its protein product is CASSLAGVTDTQYF.

This clone was counted between two and nine times. The J gene is TRBJ2-7, the V gene TRBV4-1, with TRBD2 matching over 13 bases. Losses at the gene ends were 5 bases for V and 6 bases for J; bases not matched to a gene: 10. The CDR3 is 16 residues long. Germline CDR1 reads MGHRA; CDR2 reads YSYEKL. The CDR3 coding sequence is TGCGCCAGCAGCGACCAAACCACTAGCGGGAGGGCCGAGCAGTACTTC. This encodes CASSDQTTSGRAEQYF.

Only one count was recorded for this clone. The chain is built from TRBV28 and TRBJ2-7; D may match TRBD1 or TRBD2 (5 bases each). V lost 7 bases, J lost 2 bases, and 21 bases lay in between. In germline, CDR1 is MDHEN, CDR2 SYDVKM. This CDR3 region has 16 residues. The CDR3 coding sequence is TGTGCCAGCAAACTCGCACACGGGGCGGTGGCCTACGAGCAGTACTTC. It specifies CASKLAHGAVAYEQYF.

The chain links TRBV5-1 to TRBJ1-2, with D hard to call. Germline V CDR1 and CDR2: SGHRS, YFSETQ. CDR3 length equals 15 residues. Trimming removed 6 bases at V and 6 bases at J, with 21 bases between. The chain's CDR3 is CASTIHGTLSHGYTF. CDR3 nucleotides: TGCGCCAGCACCATTCATGGCACTCTCTCTCATGGCTACACCTTC.

This clone is a singleton in its sample. The rearrangement joins TRBV25-1 to TRBJ1-1, with TRBD1 matching 7 bases. Per the germline V gene, CDR1 is MGHDK and CDR2 is SYGVNS. Trimming took 4 bases from V and 6 from J; bases not matched to a gene: 2. CDR3 length: 12 residues. CDR3: CASSAQGAEAFF. CDR3 nucleotide sequence: TGTGCCAGCAGTGCCCAGGGGGCTGAAGCTTTCTTT.

The rearrangement uses TRBV27 and TRBJ2-2; TRBD2 matches at 10 bases. The junction had 6 bases not matched to a gene; V was cut back by 6 bases and J by 5 bases. The CDR3 sequence is 15 residues long. The germline V gene has CDR1 MNHEY and CDR2 SMNVEV (reference sequence). CDR3 in DNA: TGTGCCAGCAGCGCACTAGCGGGATTAACCGGGGAGCTGTTTTTT. As protein: CASSALAGLTGELFF.

By share of the sample, this clone is medium-sized. This chain joins TRBV13 and TRBJ2-3; D is ambiguous. The CDR3 totals 15 residues. Deletions cut 5 bases from V and 0 bases from J, with 12 bases between. Germline CDR1 PRHDT, CDR2 FYEKMQ (reference sequence). In nucleotides, the CDR3 is TGTGCCAGCAGCCTGGGCGCGCTGAGCACAGATACGCAGTATTTT. Amino acids: CASSLGALSTDTQYF.

The chain recombines TRBV30 with TRBJ1-2; perhaps TRBD1 as D (6 bases). Germline V lookup: CDR1 GTSNPN, CDR2 SVGIG (reference sequence). This CDR3 spans 13 amino acids. The V end lost 0 bases, the J end lost 6 bases, and 11 bases lay between the germline ends. Here the CDR3 reads CAWSVWGADGYTF. CDR3 nucleotides: TGTGCCTGGAGTGTCTGGGGGGCAGATGGCTACACCTTC. The full variable domain, rest sourced from reference TRBV30 and TRBJ1-2, is SQTIHQWPATLVQPVGSPLSLECTVEGTSNPNLYWYRQAAGRGLQLLFYSVGIGQISSEVPQNLSASRPQDRQFILSSKKLLLSDSGFYLCAWSVWGADGYTFGSGTRLTVV.

This chain joins TRBV6-1 and TRBJ2-5, with TRBD1 identical over 9 bases. The germline V gene encodes CDR1 MNHNS and CDR2 SASEGT. This CDR3 has 15 residues. Germline trimming cut 3 bases from V and 2 bases from J; bases unmatched to any gene: 4. CDR3 bases: TGTGCCAGCAGTGAGGACAGGGGAATACAAGAGACCCAGTACTTC. Translated, it gives CASSEDRGIQETQYF.

The chain joins TRBV27 to TRBJ1-5; 8 nucleotides match TRBD1. Germline CDR1 is MNHEY and CDR2 is SMNVEV (reference sequence). Unmatched junction bases numbered 0, after V lost 4 bases and J lost 7 bases. The CDR3 extends over 12 amino acids. This CDR3 is CASSSGGQPQHF. CDR3 nucleotides: TGTGCCAGCAGTTCAGGGGGCCAGCCCCAGCATTTT.

This sequence joins TRBV6-5 and TRBJ2-3, with 7 bases aligning to TRBD2. The V and J ends lost 10 bases and 3 bases, in that order; junction bases with no gene match: 7. Germline V gene sequence: CDR1 MNHEY, CDR2 SVGAGI. The CDR3 loop spans 13 amino acids. CDR3 coding DNA: TGTGCCACGTCAGCGGGACTTACAGATACGCAGTATTTT. Its translation is CATSAGLTDTQYF.

The V gene is TRBV7-2, the J gene TRBJ2-7, with D possibly matching TRBD2 (6 bases). The CDR3 has 15 residues. Trimming took 1 base from V and 6 from J, leaving 16 bases between them. Germline V gene sequence: CDR1 SGHTA, CDR2 FQGNSA. CDR3 region: CASSLEAGPPIEQYF. The CDR3 nucleotides read TGTGCCAGCAGCTTAGAGGCGGGGCCCCCCATCGAGCAGTACTTC.

The CDR3 here is CATSEEREGFYEQYF. The CDR3 DNA reads TGTGCCACCAGCGAGGAGCGGGAGGGCTTTTACGAGCAGTACTTC. V gene TRBV15 combines with J gene TRBJ2-7; 10 bases are shared with TRBD2. The CDR3 loop spans 15 amino acids. The V segment lost 5 bases and the J segment 4 bases; nucleotides outside the gene matches: 8. Germline V gene sequence: CDR1 LNHNV, CDR2 YYDKDF (reference sequence).

The V and J genes are TRBV5-6 and TRBJ2-7; D remains ambiguous. V lost 0 bases, J lost 3 bases, and 7 bases lay in between. The CDR3 sequence is 13 residues long. The germline V gene has CDR1 SGHDT and CDR2 YYEEEE. CDR3 sequence: CASSLGLNYEQYF. The CDR3 nucleotides are TGTGCCAGCAGCTTGGGATTGAACTACGAGCAGTACTTC.

The chain joins TRBV19 to TRBJ2-5; the match to TRBD1 covers 9 bases. Germline CDR1 reads LNHDA; CDR2 reads SQIVND (reference sequence). This CDR3 is built from 15 residues. V shed 6 bases, J shed 5 bases, and the junction held 10 bases outside the gene matches. The CDR3 region has the DNA TGTGCCAGTAGCATAACCGGGACAGGGCTCGAGACCCAGTACTTC. It encodes CASSITGTGLETQYF. Full variable domain (outside the CDR3, taken from reference TRBV19 and TRBJ2-5): DGGITQSPKYLFRKEGQNVTLSCEQNLNHDAMYWYRQDPGQGLRLIYYSQIVNDFQKGDIAEGYSVSREKKESFPLTVTSAQKNPTAFYLCASSITGTGLETQYFGPGTRLLVL.